This T cell receptor (beta chain) is from a study of T cell changes during pregnancy in multiple sclerosis. Sequenced by immunoSEQ multiplex PCR; TCRdb stores in-frame clones only, minus some. This table holds approximately 110,000 clones, more than 85% found once. The CDR3 is made up of 14 amino acids. Germline V gene lookup returns CDR1 SNHLY and CDR2 FYNNEI. The ends lost 5 bases at V and 6 bases at J; junction bases unmatched: 6. Source: peripheral blood, taken in the third trimester of pregnancy. The clonotype comes from a female donor with multiple sclerosis, enrolled in a pregnancy study. The V and J genes are TRBV2 and TRBJ2-3; TRBD2 aligns across 9 bases. DNA for the CDR3: TGTGCCAGCAGTTGGGTAGCGGGAGAGGATACGCAGTATTTT. Its translation is CASSWVAGEDTQYF.